The 2 T cell receptor beta chains reported below all come from one sample, sequenced in a study of monozygotic twins with inflammatory bowel disease. TCRdb re-called the 5' RACE reads; every CDR3 protein appears as one record, without DNA. The listing records over 350,000 distinct CDR3 sequences. Material: blood. Receptor source: a human donor with ulcerative colitis or Crohn's disease, or a healthy co-twin of an affected twin (not recorded which).

V is TRBV6-5 and J is TRBJ2-1. Per the germline V gene, CDR1 is MNHEY and CDR2 is SVGAGI. This CDR3 has 14 amino acids. The CDR3 sequence: CASSYAAYYNEQFF.

The J gene is TRBJ1-3, the V gene TRBV12-3 or TRBV12-4. The CDR3 has 12 amino acids. The CDR3 loop is CASSFSGNTIYF.